This T cell receptor (beta chain) originates from a study of OX40 agonist ivuxolimab in advanced cancers. The CDR3 loop spans 15 amino acids. V lost 0 bases and J 3 bases, leaving 12 bases between the germline ends. Germline CDR1 is SGHRS and CDR2 is YFSETQ. In its sample, this clone ranks as medium-sized. Some clones are missing from TCRdb's copy, which holds only in-frame ones; the method was immunoSEQ multiplex PCR. This sample yields about 62,000 clones, of which 85% to 95% are seen a single time; 10% to 15% belongs to the top ten. Sequencing used CD4+ or CD8+ T cells sorted from blood, obtained in a trial of the OX40 agonist ivuxolimab. The chain carries TRBV5-1 and TRBJ1-2, with D possibly TRBD1 on 5 matching bases. The TCR was taken from an adult with an advanced solid tumor such as melanoma, head and neck, liver or kidney cancer. The CDR3: CASSLDRFTDYGYTF. The CDR3 bases are TGCGCCAGCAGCTTGGACAGGTTTACGGACTATGGCTACACCTTC.